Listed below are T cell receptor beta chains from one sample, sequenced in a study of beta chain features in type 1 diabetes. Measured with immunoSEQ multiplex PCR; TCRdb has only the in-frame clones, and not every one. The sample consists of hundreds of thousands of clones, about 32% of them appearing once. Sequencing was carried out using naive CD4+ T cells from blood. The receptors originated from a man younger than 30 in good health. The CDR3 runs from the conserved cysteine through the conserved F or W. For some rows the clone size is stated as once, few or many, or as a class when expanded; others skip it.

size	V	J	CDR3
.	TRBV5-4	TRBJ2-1	CASSLRAGSYNEQFF
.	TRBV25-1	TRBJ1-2	CASSEAHYGYTF
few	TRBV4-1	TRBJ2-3	CASSQDQGTDTQYF
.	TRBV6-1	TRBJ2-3	CATSGTIGDTQYF
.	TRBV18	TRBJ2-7	CASSPAVTYEQYF
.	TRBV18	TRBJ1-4	CASSPSVAVGEKLFF
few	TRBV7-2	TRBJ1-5	CASSLGEVSNQPQHF
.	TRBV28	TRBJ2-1	CASSFWGQGIYNEQFF
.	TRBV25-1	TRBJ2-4	CASSEYGPGGNIQYF
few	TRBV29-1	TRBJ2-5	CSVGMGAETQYF
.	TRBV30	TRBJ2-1	CASGDSYNEQFF
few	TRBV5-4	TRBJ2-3	CASSISPGPEGDTQYF
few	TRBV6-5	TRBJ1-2	CASSLRTANYGYTF
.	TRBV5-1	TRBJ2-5	CASSLVLAAGETQYF
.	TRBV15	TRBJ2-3	CATSTGGAASTDTQYF
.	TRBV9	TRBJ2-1	CASSVEGRSYNEQFF
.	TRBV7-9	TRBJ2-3	CASSLDGRATDTQYF
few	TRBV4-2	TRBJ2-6	CASSQDRSGANVLTF
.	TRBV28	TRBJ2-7	CASRVSGTGHPYEQYF
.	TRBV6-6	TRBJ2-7	CASSYLLEGDYYEQYF
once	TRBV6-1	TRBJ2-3	CASSEASLTDTQYF
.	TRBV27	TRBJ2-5	CASSLSRQSETQYF
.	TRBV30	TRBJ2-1	CAWSVYRGLAGYNEQFF
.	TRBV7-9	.	CASSSDLRGSSYEQYF
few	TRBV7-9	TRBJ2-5	CASSYQYF
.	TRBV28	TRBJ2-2	CASSVLDRHGGELFF
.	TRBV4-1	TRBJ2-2	CASSQGWLAGNGELFF
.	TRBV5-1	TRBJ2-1	CASSLTSGTHNEQFF
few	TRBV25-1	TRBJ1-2	CASSAGQGYGYTF